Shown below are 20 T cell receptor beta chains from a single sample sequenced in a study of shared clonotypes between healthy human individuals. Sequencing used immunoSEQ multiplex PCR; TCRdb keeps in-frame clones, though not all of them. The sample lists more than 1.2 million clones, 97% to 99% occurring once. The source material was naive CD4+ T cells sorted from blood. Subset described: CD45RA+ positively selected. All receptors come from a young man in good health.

The CDR3 loop is CASSYRRPNYGYTF. CDR3 bases: TGTGCCAGCAGTTATCGACGCCCTAACTATGGCTACACCTTC. V gene TRBV6-5 combines with J gene TRBJ1-2; D is ambiguous. This CDR3 has 14 amino acids. Germline V gives CDR1 MNHEY, CDR2 SVGAGI. V lost 3 bases to trimming and J lost 0 bases, with 8 bases between them.

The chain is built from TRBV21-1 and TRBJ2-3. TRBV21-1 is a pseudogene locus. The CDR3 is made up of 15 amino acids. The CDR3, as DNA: TGTGCCAGCAATGTTAGACGAGCTAGCACAGATACGCAGTATTTT. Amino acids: CASNVRRASTDTQYF.

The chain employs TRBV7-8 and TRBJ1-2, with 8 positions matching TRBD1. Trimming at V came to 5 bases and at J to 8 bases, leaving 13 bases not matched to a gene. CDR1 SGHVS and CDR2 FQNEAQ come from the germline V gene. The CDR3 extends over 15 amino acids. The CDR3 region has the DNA TGTGCCAGCAGCGCAAGGACAGGGCCATCGTGGGGCTACACCTTC. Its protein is CASSARTGPSWGYTF.

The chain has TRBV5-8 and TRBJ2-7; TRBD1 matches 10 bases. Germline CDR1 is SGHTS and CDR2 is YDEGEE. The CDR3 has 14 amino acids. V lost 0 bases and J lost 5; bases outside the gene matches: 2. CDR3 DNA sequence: TGTGCCAGCAGCTTGGTGACAGGGGGCAACGAGCAGTACTTC. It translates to CASSLVTGGNEQYF.

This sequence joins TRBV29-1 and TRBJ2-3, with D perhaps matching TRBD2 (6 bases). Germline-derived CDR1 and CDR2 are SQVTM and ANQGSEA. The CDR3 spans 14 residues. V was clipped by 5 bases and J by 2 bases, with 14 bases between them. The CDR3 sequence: CSVKGGGVTDTQYF. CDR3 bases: TGCAGCGTTAAAGGCGGCGGGGTCACAGATACGCAGTATTTT.

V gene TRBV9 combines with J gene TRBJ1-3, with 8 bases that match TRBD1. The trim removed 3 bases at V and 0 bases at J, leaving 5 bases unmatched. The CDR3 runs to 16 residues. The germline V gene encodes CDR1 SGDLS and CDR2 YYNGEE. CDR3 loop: CASSATGAFSGNTIYF. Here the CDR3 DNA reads TGTGCCAGCAGCGCGACAGGGGCCTTCTCTGGAAACACCATATATTTT.

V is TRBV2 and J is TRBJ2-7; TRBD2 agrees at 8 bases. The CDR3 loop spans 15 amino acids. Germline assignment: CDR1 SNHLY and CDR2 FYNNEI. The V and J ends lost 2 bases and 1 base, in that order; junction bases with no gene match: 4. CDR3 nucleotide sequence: TGTGCCAGCAGTGAAAGGACTAGCAGGTCCTACGAGCAGTACTTC. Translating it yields CASSERTSRSYEQYF.

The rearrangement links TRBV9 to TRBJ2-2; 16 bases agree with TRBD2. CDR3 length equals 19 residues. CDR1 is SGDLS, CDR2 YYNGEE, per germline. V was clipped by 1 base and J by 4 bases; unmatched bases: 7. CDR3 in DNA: TGTGCCAGCAGCGTAAGGGGGGGACTAGCGGGAGGGCCCACCGGGGAGCTGTTTTTT. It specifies CASSVRGGLAGGPTGELFF.

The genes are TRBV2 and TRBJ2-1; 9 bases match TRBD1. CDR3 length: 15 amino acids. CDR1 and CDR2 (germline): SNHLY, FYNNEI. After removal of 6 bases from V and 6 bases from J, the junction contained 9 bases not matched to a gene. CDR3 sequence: CASSPDRGGINEQFF. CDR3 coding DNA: TGTGCCAGCAGCCCCGACAGGGGGGGGATCAATGAGCAGTTCTTC.

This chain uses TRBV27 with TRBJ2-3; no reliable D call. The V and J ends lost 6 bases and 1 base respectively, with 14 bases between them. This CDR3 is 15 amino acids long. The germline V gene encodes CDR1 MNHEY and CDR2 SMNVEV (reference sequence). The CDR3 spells CASRTKDGRTDTQYF. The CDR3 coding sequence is TGTGCCAGCAGGACAAAGGACGGTCGCACAGATACGCAGTATTTT.

DNA of the CDR3: TGTGCCAGCAGTTTATTCCTAGCGGGAGGGGGGCAGTTCTTC. Its translation: CASSLFLAGGGQFF. The J gene is TRBJ2-1, the V gene TRBV28; 12 bases agree with TRBD2. V gave up 1 base and J gave up 12 bases; unmatched junction bases: 4. Germline V gene data show CDR1 as MDHEN and CDR2 as SYDVKM. The CDR3 loop spans 14 amino acids.

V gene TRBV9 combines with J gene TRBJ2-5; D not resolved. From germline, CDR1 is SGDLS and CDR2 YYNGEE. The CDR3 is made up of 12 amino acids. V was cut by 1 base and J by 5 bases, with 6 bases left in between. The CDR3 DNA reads TGTGCCAGCAGCGTAAATGCGGAGACCCAGTACTTC. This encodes CASSVNAETQYF.

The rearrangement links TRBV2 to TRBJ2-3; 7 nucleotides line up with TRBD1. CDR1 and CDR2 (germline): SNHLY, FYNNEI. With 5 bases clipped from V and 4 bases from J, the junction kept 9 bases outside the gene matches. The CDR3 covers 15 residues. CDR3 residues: CASSSVTGIPDTQYF. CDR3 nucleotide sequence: TGTGCCAGCAGTTCCGTGACAGGGATCCCAGATACGCAGTATTTT.

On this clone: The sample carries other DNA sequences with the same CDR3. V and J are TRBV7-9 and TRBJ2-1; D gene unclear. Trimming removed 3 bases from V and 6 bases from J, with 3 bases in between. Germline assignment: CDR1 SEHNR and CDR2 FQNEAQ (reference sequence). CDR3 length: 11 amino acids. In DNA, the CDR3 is TGTGCCAGCAGCTTTGCCAATGAGCAGTTCTTC. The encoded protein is CASSFANEQFF.

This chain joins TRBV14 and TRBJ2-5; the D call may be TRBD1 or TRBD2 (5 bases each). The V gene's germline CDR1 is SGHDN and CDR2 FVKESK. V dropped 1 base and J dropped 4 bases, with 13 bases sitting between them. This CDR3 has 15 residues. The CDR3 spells CASSQGGGTRETQYF. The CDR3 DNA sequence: TGTGCCAGCAGCCAAGGTGGGGGAACACGAGAGACCCAGTACTTC.

The CDR3 sequence: CASSYFRAYTGELFF. DNA for the CDR3: TGTGCCAGCAGTTACTTCAGGGCTTACACCGGGGAGCTGTTTTTT. The chain links TRBV6-5 to TRBJ2-2; D perhaps matches TRBD1 (5 bases). CDR3 size: 15 residues. Trimming pared 1 base from V and 3 bases from J, leaving 9 bases between. The germline CDR1 and CDR2 sequences are MNHEY and SVGAGI.

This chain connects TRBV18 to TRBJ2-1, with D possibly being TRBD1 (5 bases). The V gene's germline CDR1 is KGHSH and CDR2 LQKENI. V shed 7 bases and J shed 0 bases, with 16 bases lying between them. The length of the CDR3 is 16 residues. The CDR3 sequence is CASLSAGSSSYNEQFF. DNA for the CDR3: TGTGCCAGCTTATCAGCAGGGTCCAGCTCCTACAATGAGCAGTTCTTC.

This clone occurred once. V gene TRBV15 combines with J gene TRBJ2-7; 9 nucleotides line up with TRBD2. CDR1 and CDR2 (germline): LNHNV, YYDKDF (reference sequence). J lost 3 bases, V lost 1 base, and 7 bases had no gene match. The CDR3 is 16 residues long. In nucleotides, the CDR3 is TGTGCCACCAGCAGAGGGGAAGTAGCGGGAGACTACGAGCAGTACTTC. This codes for CATSRGEVAGDYEQYF.

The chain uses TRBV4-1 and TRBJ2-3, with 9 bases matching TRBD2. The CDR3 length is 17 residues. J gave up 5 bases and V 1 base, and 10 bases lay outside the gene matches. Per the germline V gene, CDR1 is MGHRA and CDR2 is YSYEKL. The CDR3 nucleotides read TGCGCCAGCAGCCAAGTTGGCGGCGGGAGGGCCGAAGATACGCAGTATTTT. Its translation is CASSQVGGGRAEDTQYF.

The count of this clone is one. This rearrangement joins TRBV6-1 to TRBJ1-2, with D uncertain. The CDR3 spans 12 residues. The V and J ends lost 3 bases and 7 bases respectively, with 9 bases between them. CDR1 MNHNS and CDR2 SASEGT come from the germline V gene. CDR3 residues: CASSEGVFGYTF. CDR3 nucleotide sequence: TGTGCCAGCAGTGAGGGCGTTTTTGGCTACACCTTC.